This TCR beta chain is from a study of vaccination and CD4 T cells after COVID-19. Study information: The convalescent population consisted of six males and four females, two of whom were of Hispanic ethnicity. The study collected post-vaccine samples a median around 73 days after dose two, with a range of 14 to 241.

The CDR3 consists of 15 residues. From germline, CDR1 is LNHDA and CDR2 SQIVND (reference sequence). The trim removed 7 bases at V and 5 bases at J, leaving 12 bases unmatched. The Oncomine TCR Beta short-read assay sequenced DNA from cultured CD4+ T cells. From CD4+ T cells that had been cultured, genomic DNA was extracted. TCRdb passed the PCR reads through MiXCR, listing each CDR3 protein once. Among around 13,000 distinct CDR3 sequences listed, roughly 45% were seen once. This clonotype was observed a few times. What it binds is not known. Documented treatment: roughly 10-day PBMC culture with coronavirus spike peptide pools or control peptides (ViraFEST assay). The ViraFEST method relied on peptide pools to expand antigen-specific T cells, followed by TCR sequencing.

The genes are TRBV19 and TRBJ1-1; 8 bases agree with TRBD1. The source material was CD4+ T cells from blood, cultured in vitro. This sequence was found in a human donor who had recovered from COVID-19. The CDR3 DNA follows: TGTGCCAGTACCCTACCCAGGACAGGGCGGACTGAAGCTTTCTTT. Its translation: CASTLPRTGRTEAFF.